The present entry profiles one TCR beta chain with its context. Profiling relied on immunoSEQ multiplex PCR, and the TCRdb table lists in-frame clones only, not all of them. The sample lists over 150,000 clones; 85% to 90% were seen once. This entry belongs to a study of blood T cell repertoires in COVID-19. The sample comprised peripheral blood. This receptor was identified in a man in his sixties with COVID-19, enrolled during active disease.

The CDR3 bases are TGTGCCAGCCTTATCGACAGGGGTGGTACAGATACGCAGTATTTT. Translated, it gives CASLIDRGGTDTQYF. This chain connects TRBV25-1 to TRBJ2-3; the match to TRBD1 covers 8 bases. Looked up from germline, CDR1 is MGHDK and CDR2 is SYGVNS. After removal of 8 bases from V and 3 bases from J, the junction contained 10 bases not matched to a gene. The CDR3 sequence is 15 residues long.